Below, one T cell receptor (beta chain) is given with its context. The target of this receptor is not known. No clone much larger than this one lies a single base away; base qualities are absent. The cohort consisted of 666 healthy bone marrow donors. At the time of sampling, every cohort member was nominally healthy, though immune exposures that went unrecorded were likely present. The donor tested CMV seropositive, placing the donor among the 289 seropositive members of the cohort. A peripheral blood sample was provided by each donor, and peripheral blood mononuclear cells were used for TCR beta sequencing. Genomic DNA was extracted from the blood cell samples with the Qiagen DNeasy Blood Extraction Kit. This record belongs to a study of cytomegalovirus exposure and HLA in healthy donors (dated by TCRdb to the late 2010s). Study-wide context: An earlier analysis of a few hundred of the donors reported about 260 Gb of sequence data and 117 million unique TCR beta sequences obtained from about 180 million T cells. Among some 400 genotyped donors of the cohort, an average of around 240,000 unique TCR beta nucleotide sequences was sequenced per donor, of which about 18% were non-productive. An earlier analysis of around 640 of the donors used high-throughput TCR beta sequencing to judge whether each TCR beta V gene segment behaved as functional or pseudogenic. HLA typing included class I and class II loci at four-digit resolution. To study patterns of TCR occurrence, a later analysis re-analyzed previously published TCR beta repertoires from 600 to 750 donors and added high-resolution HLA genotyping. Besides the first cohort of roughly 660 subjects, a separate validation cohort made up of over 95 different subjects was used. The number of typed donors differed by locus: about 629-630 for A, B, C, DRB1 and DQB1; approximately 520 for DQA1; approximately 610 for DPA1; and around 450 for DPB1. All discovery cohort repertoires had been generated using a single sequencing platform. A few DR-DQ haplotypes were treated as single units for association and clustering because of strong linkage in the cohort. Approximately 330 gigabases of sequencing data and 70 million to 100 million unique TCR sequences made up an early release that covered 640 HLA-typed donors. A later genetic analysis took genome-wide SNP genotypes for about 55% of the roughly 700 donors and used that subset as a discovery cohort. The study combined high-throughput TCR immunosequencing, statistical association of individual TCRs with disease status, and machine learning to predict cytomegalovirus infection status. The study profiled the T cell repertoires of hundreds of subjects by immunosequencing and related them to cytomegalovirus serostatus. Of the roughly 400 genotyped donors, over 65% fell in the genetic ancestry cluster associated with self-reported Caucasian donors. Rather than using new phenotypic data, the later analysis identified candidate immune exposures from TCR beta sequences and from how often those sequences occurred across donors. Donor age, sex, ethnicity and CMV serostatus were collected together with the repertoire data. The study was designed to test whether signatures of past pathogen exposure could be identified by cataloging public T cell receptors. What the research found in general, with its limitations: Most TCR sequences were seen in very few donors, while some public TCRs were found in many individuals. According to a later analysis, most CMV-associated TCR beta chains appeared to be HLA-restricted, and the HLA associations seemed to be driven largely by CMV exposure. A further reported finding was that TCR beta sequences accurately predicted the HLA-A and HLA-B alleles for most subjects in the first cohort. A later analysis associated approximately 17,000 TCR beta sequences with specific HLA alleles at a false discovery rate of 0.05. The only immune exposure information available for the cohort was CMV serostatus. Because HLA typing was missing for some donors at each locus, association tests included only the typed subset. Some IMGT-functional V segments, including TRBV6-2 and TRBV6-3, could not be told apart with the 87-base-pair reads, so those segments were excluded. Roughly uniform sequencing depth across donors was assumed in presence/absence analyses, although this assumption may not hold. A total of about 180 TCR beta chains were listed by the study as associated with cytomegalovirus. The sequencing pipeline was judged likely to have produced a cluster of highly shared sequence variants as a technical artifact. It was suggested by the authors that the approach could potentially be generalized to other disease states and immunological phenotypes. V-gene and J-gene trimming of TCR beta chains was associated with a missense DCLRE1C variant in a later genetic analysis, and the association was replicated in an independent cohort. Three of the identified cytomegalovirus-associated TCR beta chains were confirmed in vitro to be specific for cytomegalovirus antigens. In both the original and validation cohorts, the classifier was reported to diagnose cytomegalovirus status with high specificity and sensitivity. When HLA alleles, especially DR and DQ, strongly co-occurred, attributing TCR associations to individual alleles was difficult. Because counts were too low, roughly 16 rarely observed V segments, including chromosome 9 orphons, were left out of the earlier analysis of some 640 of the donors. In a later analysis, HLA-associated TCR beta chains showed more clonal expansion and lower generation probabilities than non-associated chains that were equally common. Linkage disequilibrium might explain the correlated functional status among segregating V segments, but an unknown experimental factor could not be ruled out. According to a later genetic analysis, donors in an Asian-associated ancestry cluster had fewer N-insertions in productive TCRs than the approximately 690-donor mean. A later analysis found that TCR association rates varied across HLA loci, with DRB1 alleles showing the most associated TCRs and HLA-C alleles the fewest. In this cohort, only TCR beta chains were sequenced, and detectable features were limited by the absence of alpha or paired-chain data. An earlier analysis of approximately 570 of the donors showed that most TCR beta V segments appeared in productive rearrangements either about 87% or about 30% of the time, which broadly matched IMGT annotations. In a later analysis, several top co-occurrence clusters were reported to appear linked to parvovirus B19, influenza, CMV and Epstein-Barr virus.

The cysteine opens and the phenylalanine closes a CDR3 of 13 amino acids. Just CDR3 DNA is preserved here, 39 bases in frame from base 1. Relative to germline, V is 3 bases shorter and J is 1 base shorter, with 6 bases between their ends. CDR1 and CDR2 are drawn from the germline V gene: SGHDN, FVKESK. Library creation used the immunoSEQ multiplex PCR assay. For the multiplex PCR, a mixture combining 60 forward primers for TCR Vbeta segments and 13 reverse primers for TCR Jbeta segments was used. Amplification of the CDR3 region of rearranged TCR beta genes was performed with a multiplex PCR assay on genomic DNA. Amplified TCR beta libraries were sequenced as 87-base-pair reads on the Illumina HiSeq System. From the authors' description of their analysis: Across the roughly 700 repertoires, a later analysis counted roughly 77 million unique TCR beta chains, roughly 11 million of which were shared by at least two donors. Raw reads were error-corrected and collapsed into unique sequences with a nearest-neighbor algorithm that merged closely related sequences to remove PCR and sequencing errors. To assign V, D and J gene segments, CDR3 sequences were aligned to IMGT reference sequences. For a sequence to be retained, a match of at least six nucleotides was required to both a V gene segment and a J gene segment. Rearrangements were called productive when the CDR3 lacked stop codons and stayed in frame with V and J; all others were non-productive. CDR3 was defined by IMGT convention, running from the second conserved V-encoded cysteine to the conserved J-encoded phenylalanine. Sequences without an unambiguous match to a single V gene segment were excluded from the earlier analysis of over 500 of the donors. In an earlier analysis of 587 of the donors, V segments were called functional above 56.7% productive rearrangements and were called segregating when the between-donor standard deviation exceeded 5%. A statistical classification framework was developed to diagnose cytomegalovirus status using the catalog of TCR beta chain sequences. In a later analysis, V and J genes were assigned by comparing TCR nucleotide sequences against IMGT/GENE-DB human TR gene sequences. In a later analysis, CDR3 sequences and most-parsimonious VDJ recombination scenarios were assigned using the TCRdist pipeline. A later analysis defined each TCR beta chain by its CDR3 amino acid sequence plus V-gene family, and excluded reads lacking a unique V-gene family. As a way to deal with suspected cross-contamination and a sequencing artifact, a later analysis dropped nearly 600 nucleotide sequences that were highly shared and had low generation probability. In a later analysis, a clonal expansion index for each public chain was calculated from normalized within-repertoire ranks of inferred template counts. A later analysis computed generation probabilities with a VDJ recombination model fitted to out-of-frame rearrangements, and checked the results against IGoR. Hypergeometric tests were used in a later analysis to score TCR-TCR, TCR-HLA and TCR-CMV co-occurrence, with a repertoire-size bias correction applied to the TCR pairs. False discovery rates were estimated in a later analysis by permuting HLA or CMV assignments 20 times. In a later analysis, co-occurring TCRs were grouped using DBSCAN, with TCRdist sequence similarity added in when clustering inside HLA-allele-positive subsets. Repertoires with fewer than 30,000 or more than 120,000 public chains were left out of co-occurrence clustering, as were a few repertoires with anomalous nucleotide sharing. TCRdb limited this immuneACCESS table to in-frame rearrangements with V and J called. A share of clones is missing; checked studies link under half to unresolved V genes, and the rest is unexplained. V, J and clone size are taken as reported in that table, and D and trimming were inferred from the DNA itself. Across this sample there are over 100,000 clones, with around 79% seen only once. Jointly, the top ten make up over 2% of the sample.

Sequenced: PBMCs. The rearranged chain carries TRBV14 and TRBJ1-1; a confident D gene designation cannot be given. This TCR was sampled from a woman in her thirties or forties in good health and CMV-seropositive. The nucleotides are TGTGCCAGCAGCCAGGAGGGGAACACTGAAGCTTTCTTT. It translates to CASSQEGNTEAFF.